The 7 T cell receptor beta chains reported below all come from one sample, sequenced in a study of CD8+ T cells in alopecia areata (dated by TCRdb to 2017 to 2018). Library preparation was by the immunoSEQ multiplex PCR assay. RNA was extracted from all samples and reverse transcribed into cDNA, which served as template for TCR sequencing. Entries here come from immuneACCESS through TCRdb and include only in-frame sequences with V and J called. Some clones fail to appear in such tables; in the studies checked, an unresolved V gene covers under half of the shortfall, and the cause of the remainder is unknown. The sample data list about 120,000 clones, and around 53% of these were observed just once. Approximately 0.46% of the sample is taken by the ten largest. Taken with the paper, the label for time point translates to: approximately 4 weeks on oral tofacitinib. Read against the paper, the sample's treatment or condition label means: oral pan-JAK inhibitor, 5-10 mg twice daily.

The source material was CD4+ T cells sorted from blood, sampled at week 4, from a patient treated with tofacitinib. Receptor source: a human donor with alopecia areata.

V usage is TRBV30 and J usage is TRBJ1-1; possibly TRBD1 for D (6 bases). From germline, CDR1 is GTSNPN and CDR2 SVGIG (reference sequence). V was cut by 7 bases and J by 7 bases, with 16 bases left in between. The CDR3 extends over 12 amino acids. In DNA, the CDR3 is TGTGCCTCCCACGGACAGAGAGTTGAAGCTTTCTTT. As protein: CASHGQRVEAFF.

Concerning this clone: The junction and the germline gene differ at one end; a read error may be behind it. The chain carries TRBV13 and TRBJ2-7; D may correspond to TRBD1 or TRBD2 (5 bases each). The CDR3 is 12 residues long. The germline V gene has CDR1 PRHDT and CDR2 FYEKMQ (reference sequence). Here the CDR3 reads CASSLRGGPRDF. The CDR3 nucleotides are TGTGCCAGCAGCTTACGGGGCGGCCCTCGGGACTTC. The entire variable domain, with the rest obtained from reference TRBV13 and TRBJ2-7, is as follows: AAGVIQSPRHLIKEKRETATLKCYPIPRHDTVYWYQQGPGQDPQFLISFYEKMQSDKGSIPDRFSAQQFSDYHSELNMSSLELGDSALYFCASSLRGGPRDFGPGTRLTVT.

This chain connects TRBV29-1 to TRBJ1-1, with a tentative D call TRBD1 (6 bases). V dropped 5 bases and J dropped 1 base, with 14 bases sitting between them. Per the germline V gene, CDR1 is SQVTM and CDR2 is ANQGSEA. CDR3 size: 14 residues. The CDR3 DNA sequence: TGCAGCGTTTTACAAACAGGGAGGAACACTGAAGCTTTCTTT. Its translation is CSVLQTGRNTEAFF.

V and J are TRBV29-1 and TRBJ2-7; D not certain. Germline V gene lookup returns CDR1 SQVTM and CDR2 ANQGSEA. The CDR3 is made up of 11 amino acids. The V end lost 0 bases, the J end lost 9 bases, and 9 bases lay between the germline ends. CDR3 sequence: CSVEDQTRQYF. CDR3 coding DNA: TGCAGCGTTGAAGATCAGACAAGGCAGTACTTC.

Concerning this clone itself: Compared with germline, one end of the junction differs, possibly owing to a read error. The chain combines TRBV11-2 with TRBJ2-7, with 8 bases that match TRBD1. Germline V gene lookup returns CDR1 SGHAT and CDR2 FQNNGV. The CDR3 is made up of 15 amino acids. CDR3 protein: CASSLEGTGAYEQYF. In DNA form, the CDR3 reads TGTGCCAGCAGCCTAGAAGGGACAGGTGCCTACGAGCAGTACTTC.

This clone was counted between two and nine times. V gene TRBV9 combines with J gene TRBJ1-5, with D uncertain. V was clipped by 6 bases and J by 4 bases, with 14 bases between them. Germline-derived CDR1 and CDR2 are SGDLS and YYNGEE. The CDR3 runs 14 residues. CDR3 amino acids: CASNSGMWNQPQHF. In nucleotides, the CDR3 is TGTGCCAGCAACAGCGGGATGTGGAATCAGCCCCAGCATTTT.

CDR3 nucleotides: TGTGCCAGCAGCTTAGAGGGGAAAGGACGGGGCTACACCTTC. It encodes CASSLEGKGRGYTF. The rearrangement links TRBV7-2 to TRBJ1-2, with a possible D match to TRBD1 (5 bases). This CDR3 spans 14 amino acids. CDR1 SGHTA and CDR2 FQGNSA come from the germline V gene. Trimming shortened V by 1 base and J by 8 bases, and 14 bases separated the two germline ends.